Each of the 13 T cell receptor beta chains below was sequenced from the same sample in a study of CD8+ T cells in alopecia areata. The sequencing template was cDNA reverse transcribed from extracted RNA. The repertoire was sequenced with immunoSEQ multiplex PCR; TCRdb's copy has only in-frame clones and lacks some. The table shows about 88,000 clones, with 44% occurring only once. Treatment noted: oral pan-JAK inhibitor, 5-10 mg twice daily. The source was CD8+ T cells sorted from blood, collected at week 24, from a patient treated with tofacitinib. The receptors were gathered from a human donor with alopecia areata.

In this sample, this clone turned up a few times. The chain is built from TRBV14 and TRBJ1-1, with 7 positions matching TRBD1. Trimming removed 4 bases from V and 3 bases from J; junction bases left unmatched: 11. The CDR3 is 16 amino acids. In germline, CDR1 is SGHDN, CDR2 FVKESK. CDR3 protein: CASSRDRVGSHTEAFF. Here the CDR3 DNA reads TGTGCCAGCAGCCGTGACAGGGTTGGTTCTCACACTGAAGCTTTCTTT.

In its sample, this clone was seen a few times. This chain connects TRBV4-1 to TRBJ2-7; D possibly corresponds to TRBD2 (6 bases). The germline gives CDR1 MGHRA, CDR2 YSYEKL. The CDR3 runs 16 residues. The V end lost 3 bases, the J end lost 0 bases, and 15 bases lay between the germline ends. CDR3 in DNA: TGCGCCAGCAGCCAGCGCGGGGCTCCGAGCTCCTACGAGCAGTACTTC. The encoded protein is CASSQRGAPSSYEQYF.

This clone showed up many times. CDR3 in amino acids: CASSYTGEAFF. CDR3 DNA sequence: TGTGCCAGCAGCTACACAGGGGAGGCTTTCTTT. V usage is TRBV11-2 and J usage is TRBJ1-1; 7 bases align to TRBD1. Germline V lookup: CDR1 SGHAT, CDR2 FQNNGV. The CDR3 loop spans 11 amino acids. J was trimmed by 11 bases and V by 4 bases; bases with no gene match: 4. The whole variable domain, filled in from reference TRBV11-2 and TRBJ1-1, reads EAGVAQSPRYKIIEKRQSVAFWCNPISGHATLYWYQQILGQGPKLLIQFQNNGVVDDSQLPKDRFSAERLKGVDSTLKIQPAKLEDSAVYLCASSYTGEAFFGQGTRLTVV.

In its sample, this clone was seen once. This sequence joins TRBV4-3 and TRBJ1-2, with D unresolved. CDR1 is LGHNA and CDR2 is YSLEER in the germline V gene. The CDR3 consists of 16 residues. The ends were cut back, 0 bases at V and 6 bases at J, with 17 bases in the middle. The CDR3 spells CASSQEGRRALDGYTF. DNA of the CDR3: TGCGCCAGCAGCCAAGAGGGAAGGAGGGCCCTCGATGGCTACACCTTC.

DNA of the CDR3: TGCGCCAGCAGCTTGGTGACAGGCGTTAACACTGAAGCTTTCTTT. This gives the protein CASSLVTGVNTEAFF. The J gene is TRBJ1-1, the V gene TRBV5-1, with D possibly matching TRBD1 (6 bases). CDR1 SGHRS and CDR2 YFSETQ come from the germline V gene. The CDR3 loop spans 15 amino acids. Trimming pared 0 bases from V and 2 bases from J, leaving 11 bases between.

In this sample, this clone turned up a few times. This chain links TRBV5-6 with TRBJ1-1, with 9 bases fitting TRBD1. This CDR3 contains 15 residues. V was clipped by 4 bases and J by 0 bases; unmatched bases: 4. The germline gives CDR1 SGHDT, CDR2 YYEEEE. CDR3 DNA: TGTGCCAGCAGCGCCGGACAGGGGATGAACACTGAAGCTTTCTTT. This translates into CASSAGQGMNTEAFF.

V gene TRBV15 combines with J gene TRBJ2-7; 7 bases line up with TRBD1. Germline CDR1 is LNHNV and CDR2 is YYDKDF (reference sequence). Germline trimming cut 6 bases from V and 2 bases from J; bases unmatched to any gene: 10. The CDR3 contains 15 residues. The CDR3 DNA follows: TGTGCCACCAGAAAGGGGACAGCAGTTACCTACGAGCAGTACTTC. This sequence encodes CATRKGTAVTYEQYF.

The rearrangement links TRBV27 to TRBJ1-1; D may be TRBD1 (6 bases). V was shortened by 5 bases and J by 3 bases, with 16 bases between the two germline ends. This CDR3 is 15 amino acids long. Germline CDR1 is MNHEY and CDR2 is SMNVEV (reference sequence). The CDR3 sequence: CASSTGLLGDTEAFF. In DNA, the CDR3 is TGTGCCAGCAGTACAGGGTTATTGGGAGACACTGAAGCTTTCTTT.

This clone has a handful of counts. The J gene is TRBJ1-1, the V gene TRBV19, with D maybe TRBD1 (5 bases). Germline loops: CDR1 LNHDA, CDR2 SQIVND (reference sequence). V lost 1 base to trimming and J lost 0 bases, with 15 bases between them. This CDR3 spans 17 amino acids. The CDR3 region has the DNA TGTGCCAGTAGTATAGGGAGGGGAGACTACATGAACACTGAAGCTTTCTTT. Residues: CASSIGRGDYMNTEAFF.

This clone came up a few times. The rearrangement links TRBV19 to TRBJ1-5; D remains unclear. Trimming took 3 bases from V and 0 from J, leaving 12 bases between them. In germline, CDR1 is LNHDA, CDR2 SQIVND (reference sequence). The CDR3 consists of 16 residues. The CDR3 loop reads CASSIYAGYSNQPQHF. CDR3 sequence (DNA): TGTGCCAGTAGTATCTACGCAGGTTATAGCAATCAGCCCCAGCATTTT. Full variable domain (remainder filled in from reference TRBV19 and TRBJ1-5): DGGITQSPKYLFRKEGQNVTLSCEQNLNHDAMYWYRQDPGQGLRLIYYSQIVNDFQKGDIAEGYSVSREKKESFPLTVTSAQKNPTAFYLCASSIYAGYSNQPQHFGDGTRLSIL.

Here the CDR3 DNA reads TGTGCCACCAGCGGGACTAGCGGGAGTGGAGATACGCAGTATTTT. Translating gives CATSGTSGSGDTQYF. This chain links TRBV15 with TRBJ2-3; 14 bases fit TRBD2. CDR1 and CDR2 (germline): LNHNV, YYDKDF (reference sequence). The V and J ends lost 5 bases and 5 bases, in that order; junction bases with no gene match: 3. This CDR3 contains 15 residues.

The rearrangement uses TRBV4-3 and TRBJ2-7; the match to TRBD2 covers 12 bases. The CDR3 consists of 15 residues. Germline trimming cut 4 bases from V and 2 bases from J; bases unmatched to any gene: 3. Germline V CDR1 and CDR2: LGHNA, YSLEER. CDR3 sequence: CASSLTSGGTYEQYF. As DNA, the CDR3 is TGCGCCAGCAGCCTTACTAGCGGGGGGACCTACGAGCAGTACTTC.

This clone has just a few counts. This chain uses TRBV20-1 with TRBJ1-2; D is unclear. Germline CDR1 is DFQATT and CDR2 is SNEGSKA (reference sequence). V lost 0 bases, J lost 4 bases, and 3 bases lay in between. There are 11 residues in the CDR3. The CDR3 region is CSARDVYGYTF. CDR3 DNA: TGCAGTGCTAGAGATGTCTATGGCTACACCTTC.